This is a list of T cell receptor beta chains from one sample in a study of cytomegalovirus exposure and HLA in healthy donors. Some clones are missing from TCRdb's copy, which holds only in-frame ones; the method was immunoSEQ multiplex PCR. The repertoire has 150,000 to 200,000 clones, about 81% of them found once; the top ten carry about 2%. Sequenced material: PBMCs. These TCRs come from a young woman in good health and CMV-seropositive. Both conserved end residues are part of each CDR3. A D gene is named only where the DNA matches it firmly. Clone size is given for some rows only: seen once, a few or many times, or a class if the clone is expanded.

NA,NA,TRBV6-4,TRBJ1-4,TGTGCCAGCAGTCTCCGGACCGAGGGTGAAAAACTGTTTTTT,CASSLRTEGEKLFF
NA,NA,TRBV30,TRBJ1-1,TGTGCCTGGAGTCCCGCAGGGAACACTGAAGCTTTCTTT,CAWSPAGNTEAFF
TRBD1,once,TRBV5-5,TRBJ1-3,TGTGCCAGCAGCTTGGACCCAAACAGGGGGCGGGGAAACACCATATATTTT,CASSLDPNRGRGNTIYF
NA,NA,TRBV9,TRBJ1-6,TGTGCCAGCAGCGACGAGGCAGGACTAAATAATTCACCCCTCCACTTT,CASSDEAGLNNSPLHF
NA,NA,TRBV6-6,TRBJ1-6,TGTGCCAGCAGACCCTCGGTCCAAATGGGCAATTCACCCCTCCACTTT,CASRPSVQMGNSPLHF
TRBD1,few,TRBV15,TRBJ1-2,TGTGCCACCAGCAGAGATGGCCGACAGGGAGATCTCGGCTACACCTTC,CATSRDGRQGDLGYTF
TRBD1,NA,TRBV10-2,TRBJ2-5,TGCGCCACCGACAGGGTCGGAGAGACCCAGTACTTC,CATDRVGETQYF
NA,NA,TRBV30,TRBJ1-2,TGTGCCTGGAGTGTACTCCATGGCTACACCTTC,CAWSVLHGYTF
TRBD2,NA,TRBV7-9,TRBJ2-1,TGTGCCAGCAGCTTATATCCCGGGGGGGATTACAATGAGCAGTTCTTC,CASSLYPGGDYNEQFF
NA,NA,TRBV30,TRBJ1-2,TGTGCCTGGCGTCAGGGAGGAGGCTACACCTTC,CAWRQGGGYTF
TRBD1,NA,TRBV19,TRBJ1-6,TGTGCCAGTAGTGACAGGGGGAAGAATTCACCCCTCCACTTT,CASSDRGKNSPLHF
TRBD1,few,TRBV7-9,TRBJ1-1,TGTGCCAGCAGTTCAACAAGACAGGGGGCCGAGGCTTTCTTT,CASSSTRQGAEAFF
NA,NA,TRBV15,TRBJ2-6,TGTGCCACCAGCAGAGACCAAAACTCTGGGGCCAACGTCCTGACTTTC,CATSRDQNSGANVLTF
NA,few,TRBV10-3,TRBJ2-2,TGTGCCATCAGTGAGTCGGACACCCACACCGGGGAGCTGTTTTTT,CAISESDTHTGELFF
TRBD1,NA,TRBV6-4,TRBJ2-1,TGTGCCAGGAGGACAGGGGCCGGTGAGCAGTTCTTC,CARRTGAGEQFF
TRBD1,NA,TRBV7-8,TRBJ2-5,TGTGCCAGCAGCTCCGGGACAGGGGGCGTCGAGACCCAGTACTTC,CASSSGTGGVETQYF
TRBD2,few,TRBV7-2,TRBJ2-5,TGTGCCAGCAGCTACGGACTAGCGGGGGCCGTAGAGACCCAGTACTTC,CASSYGLAGAVETQYF
TRBD1,once,TRBV9,TRBJ1-2,TGTGCCAGCACTAAACGCATTTTTGGGGGGCAGGGGGAAAACTATGGCTACACCTTC,CASTKRIFGGQGENYGYTF
TRBD1,NA,TRBV5-1,TRBJ1-1,TGCGCCAGCAGCCCGGGACAGGGGGACACTGAAGCTTTCTTT,CASSPGQGDTEAFF
TRBD1,NA,TRBV4-1,TRBJ1-4,TGCGCCAGCAGCCTTCCGGGACAGGGGGACGAAAAACTGTTTTTT,CASSLPGQGDEKLFF
NA,NA,TRBV7-9,TRBJ2-3,TGTGCCAGCAGCTTCTGGGGGCATACAGATACGCAGTATTTT,CASSFWGHTDTQYF
TRBD1,NA,TRBV5-1,TRBJ1-1,TGCGCCAGCAGCCGAGGGACAGGGGATACTGAAGCTTTCTTT,CASSRGTGDTEAFF
TRBD2,once,TRBV29-1,TRBJ2-3,TGCAGCACTGTTAGCGGGGCGCTCCCAGATACGCAGTATTTT,CSTVSGALPDTQYF
TRBD2,NA,TRBV27,TRBJ2-1,TGTGCCAGCAGTTCGTCTCTAGCGGGGGGGCCTAGTGGTATTGAGCAGTTCTTC,CASSSSLAGGPSGIEQFF
NA,once,TRBV5-4,TRBJ1-2,TGCGCCAGCAGCCAAGACTTTTCCGGGGCTAACTATGGCTACACCTTC,CASSQDFSGANYGYTF
NA,NA,TRBV5-1,TRBJ2-7,TGCGCCAGCAGCTCGGGAAGCTACGAGCAGTACTTC,CASSSGSYEQYF
NA,NA,TRBV2,TRBJ1-2,TGTGCCAGCACCAGGGGCGAGGTCACCCCCCCCTACACCTTC,CASTRGEVTPPYTF
NA,NA,TRBV5-1,TRBJ2-3,TGCGCCAGCAGCTTGGCGGGGGGCACAGATACGCAGTATTTT,CASSLAGGTDTQYF
TRBD2,NA,TRBV7-9,TRBJ2-3,TGTGCCAGCAGCTCACTAGCGGGGATCACAGATACGCAGTATTTT,CASSSLAGITDTQYF
NA,NA,TRBV19,TRBJ1-2,TGTGCCAGTAAATGGGCAGGAAACTATGGCTACACCTTC,CASKWAGNYGYTF
NA,NA,TRBV5-6,TRBJ1-2,TGTGCCAGCAGCTTCGGACAGACCTATGGCTACACCTTC,CASSFGQTYGYTF
TRBD2,NA,TRBV7-9,TRBJ2-1,TGTGCCAGCAGCTTAATGTTTCGGGTGGCGGGGGGAGATGAGCAGTTCTTC,CASSLMFRVAGGDEQFF
NA,NA,TRBV30,TRBJ1-5,TGTGCCTGGGGATCGTCCAGCCTCGAGGGGCCCCAGCATTTT,CAWGSSSLEGPQHF
NA,NA,TRBV19,TRBJ1-6,TGTGCCAGTAGCAATACGGGAAGCTCCTATAATTCACCCCTCCACTTT,CASSNTGSSYNSPLHF
TRBD1,NA,TRBV4-1,TRBJ1-1,TGCGCCAGCAGCCAAGTCCCTCCCGGGACAGGATGGAGGATGAACACTGAAGCTTTCTTT,CASSQVPPGTGWRMNTEAFF
TRBD1,NA,TRBV5-4,TRBJ2-5,TGTGCCAGCAGCTCGGGACAGGGGCAGGAGACCCAGTACTTC,CASSSGQGQETQYF
NA,NA,TRBV6-1,TRBJ2-3,TGTGCCAGCAGAGGAGGACAGTTTAGCACAGATACGCAGTATTTT,CASRGGQFSTDTQYF
TRBD2,NA,TRBV7-9,TRBJ2-5,TGTGCCAGCAGCTCCAGCGGGGGCGAAGAGACCCAGTACTTC,CASSSSGGEETQYF
NA,NA,TRBV5-6,TRBJ2-7,TGTGCCAGCAGCCCAGGATCCTACGAGCAGTACTTC,CASSPGSYEQYF
TRBD1,NA,TRBV6-1,TRBJ1-1,TGTGCCAGCAGTGAAGTAATACAGGGGCGGACTTTCTTT,CASSEVIQGRTFF
NA,NA,TRBV20-1,TRBJ1-2,TGCAGTGCCCCCCAAGGCTACACCTTC,CSAPQGYTF
TRBD2,NA,TRBV6-1,TRBJ2-1,TGTGCCAGCAGTGAAGAGGCGGGGGGGCGGAATGAGCAGTTCTTC,CASSEEAGGRNEQFF
NA,NA,TRBV9,TRBJ2-7,TGTGCCAGCAGCGGCGGACAGTCCTATGAGCAGTACTTC,CASSGGQSYEQYF
TRBD1,NA,TRBV6-1,TRBJ1-4,TGTGCCAGCAGTGAAGCGGGACAGGGGGATGAAAAACTGTTTTTT,CASSEAGQGDEKLFF
TRBD1,few,TRBV9,TRBJ1-4,TGTGCCAGCAGCCCGGGACAGGCCGGCGGGATGCGTTCAGGTGAAAAACTGTTTTTT,CASSPGQAGGMRSGEKLFF
NA,NA,TRBV11-1,TRBJ2-7,TGTGCCAGCAGCGGAGACAGGACCTACGAGCAGTACTTC,CASSGDRTYEQYF
TRBD1,NA,TRBV15,TRBJ1-2,TGTGCCACCAGCAGGGGGACAGACTATGGCTACACCTTC,CATSRGTDYGYTF